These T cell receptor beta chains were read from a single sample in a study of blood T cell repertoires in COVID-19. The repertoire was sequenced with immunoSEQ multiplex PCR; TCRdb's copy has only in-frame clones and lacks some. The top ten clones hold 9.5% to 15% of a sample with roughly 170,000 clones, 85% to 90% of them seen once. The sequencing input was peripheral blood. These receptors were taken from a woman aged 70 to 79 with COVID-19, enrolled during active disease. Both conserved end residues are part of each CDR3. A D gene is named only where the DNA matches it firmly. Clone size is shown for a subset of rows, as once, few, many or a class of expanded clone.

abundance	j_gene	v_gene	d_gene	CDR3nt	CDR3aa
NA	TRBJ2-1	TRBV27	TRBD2	TGTGCCAGCAGTCCCACGGGACTAGCTATTTTGGGGAATGAGCAGTTCTTC	CASSPTGLAILGNEQFF
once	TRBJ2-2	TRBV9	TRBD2	TGTGCCAGCAGCGTCCAGACTAGCGGGAGCCTCACCGGGGAGCTGTTTTTT	CASSVQTSGSLTGELFF
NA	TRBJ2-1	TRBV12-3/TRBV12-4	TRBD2	TGTGCCACAGCGGGAGGGGGCAATGAGCAGTTCTTC	CATAGGGNEQFF
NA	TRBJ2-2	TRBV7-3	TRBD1	TGTGCCAGCAGCACACATTCCGGGACAGGGGGGACCGGGGAGCTGTTTTTT	CASSTHSGTGGTGELFF
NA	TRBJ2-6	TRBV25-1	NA	TGTGCCAGCATGTACTCTGGGGCCAACGTCCTGACTTTC	CASMYSGANVLTF
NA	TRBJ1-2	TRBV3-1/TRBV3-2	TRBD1	TGTGCCAGCAGCCACGGACAGGGGAGCTATGGCTACACCTTC	CASSHGQGSYGYTF
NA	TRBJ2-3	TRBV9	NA	TGTGCCAGCAGCGCGACTAGGTGGCCAACCGATACGCAGTATTTT	CASSATRWPTDTQYF
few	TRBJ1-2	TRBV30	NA	TGTGCCTGGAACCCCATACGCAGGGCGAGGAACTATGGCTACACCTTC	CAWNPIRRARNYGYTF
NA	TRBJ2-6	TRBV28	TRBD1	TGTGCCAGCACTTCTGCAGCGGCAGGGGGTCTAGGAGGGGCCAACGTCCTGACTTTC	CASTSAAAGGLGGANVLTF
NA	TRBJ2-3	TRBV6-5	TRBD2	TGTGCCGTCGGACTAGCGGGAGCCATAGATACGCAGTATTTT	CAVGLAGAIDTQYF
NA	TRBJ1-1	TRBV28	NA	TGTGCCAGCAGTTTCGCAGGGCGCTGGTCGAACACTGAAGCTTTCTTT	CASSFAGRWSNTEAFF
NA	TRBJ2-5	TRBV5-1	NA	TGCGCCAGCAGCTACTCTCGGTTGGAGACCCAGTACTTC	CASSYSRLETQYF
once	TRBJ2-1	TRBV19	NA	TGTGCCAGTACCCCGACGCAAAGGGGTGAGCAGTTCTTC	CASTPTQRGEQFF
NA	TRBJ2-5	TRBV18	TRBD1	TGTGCCAGCTCACTCGGGACAGGGGGACAAGAGACCCAGTACTTC	CASSLGTGGQETQYF
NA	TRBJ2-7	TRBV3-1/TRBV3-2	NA	TGTGCCAGCAGCCAATCTCAGGGCGTTCTTTCCACCTACGAGCAGTACTTC	CASSQSQGVLSTYEQYF
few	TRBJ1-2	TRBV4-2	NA	TGTGCCAGCAGCCAACAACCACAAGCTAACTATGGCTACACCTTC	CASSQQPQANYGYTF
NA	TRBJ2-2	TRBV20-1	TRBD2	TGCAGTGCGAGTGGACTAGCGGGAGGCGGGGAGCTGTTTTTT	CSASGLAGGGELFF
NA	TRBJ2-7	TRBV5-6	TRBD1	TGTGCCAGCAGTTACGGGACAGTTTCATACCAGCAGTACTTC	CASSYGTVSYQQYF
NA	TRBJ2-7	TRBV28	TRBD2	TGTGCCAGCACCCCCCCGGGAGGACCATACGAGCAGTACTTC	CASTPPGGPYEQYF
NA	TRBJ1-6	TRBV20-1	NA	TGCAGTGCTATTCCGGATTCACCCCTCCACTTT	CSAIPDSPLHF
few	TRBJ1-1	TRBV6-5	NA	TGTGCCAGCTACAGGGTTAGGGACACTGAAGCTTTCTTT	CASYRVRDTEAFF
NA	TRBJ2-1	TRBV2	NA	TGTGCCAGCAGGGCAGACTTGTACAATGAGCAGTTCTTC	CASRADLYNEQFF
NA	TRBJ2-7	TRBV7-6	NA	TGTGCCAGCAGCCCTGCTTTCGGGACAAGGAACGAGCAGTACTTC	CASSPAFGTRNEQYF
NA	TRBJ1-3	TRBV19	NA	TGTGCCACTTCTTTCTCGAGCTCTGGAAACACCATATATTTT	CATSFSSSGNTIYF
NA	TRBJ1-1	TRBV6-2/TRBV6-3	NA	TGTGCCAGCAGTTCCCCAGGGCTGAACACTGAAGCTTTCTTT	CASSSPGLNTEAFF
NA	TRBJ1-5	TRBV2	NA	TGTGCCAGCAGTGAAAGGGAGAAAAGCAATCAGCCCCAGCATTTT	CASSEREKSNQPQHF
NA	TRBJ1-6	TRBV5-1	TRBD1	TGCGCCAGCAGCTCAAACAGGGGTAATTCACCCCTCCACTTT	CASSSNRGNSPLHF
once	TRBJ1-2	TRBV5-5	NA	TGTGCCAGCAGCACGGCCAGGGCGGACTATGGCTACACCTTC	CASSTARADYGYTF
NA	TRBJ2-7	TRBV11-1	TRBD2	TGTGCCAGCAGAGGGACTAGCGGGGTCGAGCAGTACTTC	CASRGTSGVEQYF
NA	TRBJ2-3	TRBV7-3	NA	TGTGCCAGCAGCCCTACCGGACAGATCACAGATACGCAGTATTTT	CASSPTGQITDTQYF
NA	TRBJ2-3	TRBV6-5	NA	TGTGCCAGCAGTTACTCGAGTCGGGGAGGCACAGATACGCAGTATTTT	CASSYSSRGGTDTQYF
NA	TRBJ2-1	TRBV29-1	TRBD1	TGCAGCGTTGCCCCGGGACAGGGATCGGATGAGCAGTTCTTC	CSVAPGQGSDEQFF
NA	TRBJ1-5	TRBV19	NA	TGTGCCAGTAGTATAACTAATCAGCCCCAGCATTTT	CASSITNQPQHF
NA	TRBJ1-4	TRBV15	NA	TGTGCCACCAGCAGAGATCTGCAGGAAAAACTGTTTTTT	CATSRDLQEKLFF
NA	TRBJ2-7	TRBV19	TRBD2	TGTGCCAGTAGTATAGGCGGGGGAATAGCCTACGAGCAGTACTTC	CASSIGGGIAYEQYF
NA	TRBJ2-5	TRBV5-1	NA	TGCGCCAGCAGCTCTGGGGGGACGGTGGGAGAGACCCAGTACTTC	CASSSGGTVGETQYF
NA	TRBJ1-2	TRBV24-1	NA	TGTGCCACCAGTGATCCGGAGGGTGGCTACACCTTC	CATSDPEGGYTF
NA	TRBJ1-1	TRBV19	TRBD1	TGTGCCAGTCATTGGACAGGGAACACTGAAGCTTTCTTT	CASHWTGNTEAFF
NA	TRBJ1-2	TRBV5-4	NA	TGTGCCAGCAGCCCTTCCCTAGACGGCTATGGCTACACCTTC	CASSPSLDGYGYTF
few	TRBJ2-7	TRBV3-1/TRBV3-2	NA	TGTGCCAGCAGCCAAGATCCGGGGGAGCAGTACTTC	CASSQDPGEQYF
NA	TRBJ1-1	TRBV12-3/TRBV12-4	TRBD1	TGTGCCAGCAGGAAACAGGGGGGAACTGAAGCTTTCTTT	CASRKQGGTEAFF
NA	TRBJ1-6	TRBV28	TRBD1	TGTATTTCCGGGACAGGGAATTCACCCCTCCACTTT	CISGTGNSPLHF
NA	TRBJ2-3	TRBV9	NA	TGTGCCAGCAGCGTAGGTATGTGGAGATTAGGAGATACGCAGTATTTT	CASSVGMWRLGDTQYF
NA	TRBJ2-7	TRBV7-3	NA	TGTGCCAGCAGCGCCCGTCGAGGCTACGAGCAGTACTTC	CASSARRGYEQYF
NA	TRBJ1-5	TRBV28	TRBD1	TGTGCCAGCAGTTTATTCAGAGGGGGCGCAAGGTTAGGCGATCAGCCCCAGCATTTT	CASSLFRGGARLGDQPQHF
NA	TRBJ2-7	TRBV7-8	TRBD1	TGTGCCAGCAGCGCCGGACAGGGACCGTACGAGCAGTACTTC	CASSAGQGPYEQYF
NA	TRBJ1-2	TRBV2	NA	TGTGCCAGCAGTTCCCAGGGTATCGGATATGGCTACACCTTC	CASSSQGIGYGYTF